The 16 T cell receptor beta chains below were found in one sample sequenced in a study of read filtering for tumor transcriptome and immune sequencing (dated by TCRdb to about 2020). TCRdb lists the instrument as Illumina HiSeq 4000. TCR libraries were built from roughly 400 ng RNA with the Immunoverse kit, using molecular barcoded adaptors covering alpha/delta and beta/gamma chains. The raw public data were reprocessed by TCRdb itself: fastp quality trimming at Q25, MiXCR clonotype calling, in-frame beta chains only. Each CDR3 protein appears once, grouped with its most common genes and DNA. Recorded for this sample are nearly 60,000 distinct CDR3 sequences; more than 9% of them occurred a single time. The leading ten clones occupy 16% of the sample. Material: a population of CD138-negative cells sorted from bone marrow. According to the study, the label for this sample's cell subset or site signals: bone marrow mononuclear cells depleted of CD138+ plasma/myeloma cells by negative magnetic selection. The receptor set was obtained from a donor aged 40 or older with multiple myeloma.

The table lists this clonotype with many counts. The gene calls are TRBV12-3 or TRBV12-4 and TRBJ1-6, with a possible D match to TRBD1 (6 bases). Trimming shortened V by 5 bases and J by 7 bases, and 6 bases separated the two germline ends. The CDR3 is made up of 12 amino acids. Here the CDR3 reads CASSTGNSPLHF. The CDR3 DNA reads as TGTGCCAGCAGTACAGGGAATTCACCCCTCCACTTT.

In regard to this clonotype: At one end, the junction sequence differs from germline, possibly due to a read error. The V gene is TRBV20-1, the J gene TRBJ2-1; D call uncertain. CDR1 and CDR2 (germline): DFQATT, SNEGSKA (reference sequence). There are 14 residues in the CDR3. This chain's CDR3 is CSARGPPSYNEQFF. The CDR3 bases are TGCAGTGCTAGAGGTCCCCCTTCCTACAACGAGCAGTTCTTC.

This clonotype was seen more than once but under ten times. The chain is built from TRBV10-3 and TRBJ2-5; 10 bases map to TRBD2. The CDR3 spans 17 residues. The V segment lost 4 bases and the J segment 1 base; nucleotides outside the gene matches: 9. Germline V gene data show CDR1 as ENHRY and CDR2 as SYGVKD. The chain's CDR3 is CAISAVAGGSLQETQYF. Here the CDR3 DNA reads TGTGCCATCAGTGCGGTAGCGGGGGGTTCCCTCCAAGAGACCCAGTACTTC.

This clonotype was seen repeatedly, ten times or more. The J gene is TRBJ2-3, the V gene TRBV4-2; D remains unclear. V was pared by 0 bases and J by 2 bases, with 9 bases between. This CDR3 spans 15 amino acids. The V gene's germline CDR1 is LGHNA and CDR2 YNFKEQ. The CDR3 is CASSQDDIDTDTQYF. CDR3 nucleotides: TGTGCCAGCAGCCAAGACGACATCGACACAGATACGCAGTATTTT.

This clonotype was detected many times. This sequence joins TRBV2 and TRBJ1-2; D is undetermined. Trimming took 3 bases from V and 5 from J, leaving 10 bases between them. The germline CDR1 and CDR2 sequences are SNHLY and FYNNEI. This CDR3 is 13 amino acids long. For the CDR3, the DNA is TGTGCCAGCAGTGAGGGGATAAGATATGGCTACACCTTC. It specifies CASSEGIRYGYTF.

This clonotype was picked up many times. This chain uses TRBV19 with TRBJ2-6; D not resolved. CDR1 LNHDA and CDR2 SQIVND come from the germline V gene (reference sequence). The CDR3 covers 17 residues. V was cut by 1 base and J by 0 bases, with 10 bases left in between. CDR3 residues: CASSIVQMSSGANVLTF. In DNA form, the CDR3 reads TGTGCCAGTAGTATAGTGCAGATGAGCTCTGGGGCCAACGTCCTGACTTTC.

Notes on this clonotype: A much larger clone sits a single nucleotide away, making a read error possible. The CDR3 nucleotides are TGCGCCAGCGCCCCTTTAGCGGGGGGGCCGATAGATACGCAGTATTTT. Translation gives CASAPLAGGPIDTQYF. V is TRBV5-1 and J is TRBJ2-3; 11 bases are shared with TRBD2. V trimming: 7 bases; J trimming: 5 bases; junction bases outside the gene matches: 12. Per the germline V gene, CDR1 is SGHRS and CDR2 is YFSETQ. The CDR3 runs 16 residues.

The chain combines TRBV5-1 with TRBJ1-1, with a tentative D call TRBD1 (6 bases). V gave up 3 bases and J gave up 3 bases, with 15 bases separating them. The CDR3 length is 15 residues. CDR1 is SGHRS, CDR2 YFSETQ, per germline. The CDR3 here is CASSSRQAGDTEAFF. The CDR3, as DNA: TGCGCCAGCAGCTCGAGACAGGCCGGTGACACTGAAGCTTTCTTT. The full variable domain, completed using reference TRBV5-1 and TRBJ1-1, is KAGVTQTPRYLIKTRGQQVTLSCSPISGHRSVSWYQQTPGQGLQFLFEYFSETQRNKGNFPGRFSGRQFSNSRSEMNVSTLELGDSALYLCASSSRQAGDTEAFFGQGTRLTVV.

In this sample, this clonotype turned up a few times. The CDR3 loop reads CASGSRNTEAFF. In DNA form, the CDR3 reads TGTGCTAGTGGTTCACGGAACACTGAAGCTTTCTTT. The chain combines TRBV12-5 with TRBJ1-1; D remains unclear. V was pared by 4 bases and J by 1 base, with 4 bases between. The germline gives CDR1 LGHNT, CDR2 FRNRAP. The CDR3 covers 12 residues.

Many counts were recorded for this clonotype. The rearrangement uses TRBV6-2 or TRBV6-3 and TRBJ2-2; a possible D gene is TRBD2 (5 bases). This CDR3 spans 13 amino acids. V lost 5 bases, J lost 8 bases, and 12 bases lay in between. Germline loops: CDR1 MNHEY, CDR2 SVGEGT. CDR3 in amino acids: CASSKRPTGELFF. The CDR3 nucleotides read TGTGCCAGCAGTAAGCGGCCAACTGGGGAGCTGTTTTTT.

With regard to this clonotype: Sequence at one end of the junction differs from germline and may be a read error. The chain employs TRBV4-2 and TRBJ2-7; a weak D match, TRBD2 (6 bases). In germline, CDR1 is LGHNA, CDR2 YNFKEQ. This CDR3 is 16 amino acids long. DNA of the CDR3: TGTGCCGGCAGCCAGGTTCTGGCGGGGCGCTCCTACGAGCAGTACTTC. Protein sequence: CAGSQVLAGRSYEQYF.

The sample holds a few counts of this clonotype. The chain carries TRBV20-1 and TRBJ2-3; 12 bases map to TRBD2. V lost 1 base to trimming and J lost 2 bases; unmatched junction nucleotides: 1. The germline CDR1 and CDR2 sequences are DFQATT and SNEGSKA (reference sequence). CDR3 length: 15 amino acids. CDR3 nucleotide sequence: TGCAGTGCTAGAGGGACTAGCGGGGACACAGATACGCAGTATTTT. This sequence encodes CSARGTSGDTDTQYF.

This clonotype was observed at least ten times. This chain connects TRBV4-1 to TRBJ1-4; D is unresolved. V was clipped by 0 bases and J by 7 bases, with 6 bases between them. Germline V gene lookup returns CDR1 MGHRA and CDR2 YSYEKL. This CDR3 is built from 13 residues. CDR3 DNA: TGCGCCAGCAGCCAAGATCAGAGTGAAAAACTGTTTTTT. This sequence encodes CASSQDQSEKLFF.

Of note for this clonotype: Given a much more abundant clone one base away, this may be a read error. The chain is built from TRBV28 and TRBJ1-1, with 7 bases matching TRBD1. V lost 6 bases to trimming and J lost 4 bases; unmatched junction nucleotides: 8. In germline, CDR1 is MDHEN, CDR2 SYDVKM. The length of the CDR3 is 14 residues. Here the CDR3 reads CASRAGGRGTEAFF. The CDR3 nucleotides are TGTGCCAGCAGAGCAGGGGGAAGGGGCACTGAAGCTTTCTTT.

This clonotype was counted between two and nine times. V gene TRBV5-5 combines with J gene TRBJ2-3; 7 nucleotides align to TRBD1. V shed 1 base and J 4 bases; nucleotides not matched to a gene: 9. The CDR3 consists of 16 residues. Germline CDR1 reads SGHKS; CDR2 reads YYEKEE (reference sequence). This CDR3 is CASSLLGDRAADTQYF. CDR3 in DNA: TGTGCCAGCAGCTTGTTAGGTGACAGGGCTGCAGATACGCAGTATTTT.

This clonotype was observed many times. The chain carries TRBV7-9 and TRBJ1-1; weak D call: TRBD1 (5 bases). CDR1 is SEHNR and CDR2 is FQNEAQ in the germline V gene (reference sequence). With 5 bases removed from V and 1 base from J, the gap between germline ends came to 11 bases. The CDR3 spans 14 residues. The CDR3, as DNA: TGTGCCAGCAGCCGTACACAGGAGAACACTGAAGCTTTCTTT. It codes for CASSRTQENTEAFF.